What follows are 30 T cell receptor beta chains derived from one specimen sequenced in a study of blood T cell repertoires in COVID-19. Method: immunoSEQ multiplex PCR; TCRdb's copy keeps in-frame clones and lacks some. The data hold some 59,000 clones, with roughly 79% observed a single time. Sample: peripheral blood. The receptors were gathered from a woman aged 55-69 years with acute or convalescent COVID-19.

This chain connects TRBV2 to TRBJ2-5, with a possible D match to TRBD2 (6 bases). V was pared by 0 bases and J by 2 bases, with 10 bases between. This CDR3 has 15 amino acids. Germline lookup yields CDR1 SNHLY and CDR2 FYNNEI. CDR3 amino acids: CASSEALGRQETQYF. The DNA of the CDR3 is TGTGCCAGCAGTGAAGCTCTCGGGAGACAAGAGACCCAGTACTTC.

In its sample, this clone was seen once. This chain links TRBV9 with TRBJ2-2, with a tentative D call TRBD2 (5 bases). The V end lost 4 bases, the J end lost 0 bases, and 13 bases lay between the germline ends. The CDR3 is 16 residues long. The germline V gene encodes CDR1 SGDLS and CDR2 YYNGEE. The chain's CDR3 is CASSLGLVSNTGELFF. As DNA, the CDR3 is TGTGCCAGCAGCCTTGGACTCGTGTCGAACACCGGGGAGCTGTTTTTT.

The J gene is TRBJ2-1, the V gene TRBV9, with D perhaps matching TRBD2 (5 bases). The CDR3 is made up of 16 amino acids. Germline V gene data show CDR1 as SGDLS and CDR2 as YYNGEE. V shed 1 base and J shed 4 bases, with 15 bases lying between them. The DNA of the CDR3 is TGTGCCAGCAGCGTAACCCCCCGGGGTCAGTACAATGAGCAGTTCTTC. Encoded protein: CASSVTPRGQYNEQFF.

J is TRBJ2-3 and V is TRBV24-1; D is uncertain. Looked up from germline, CDR1 is KGHDR and CDR2 is SFDVKD. This CDR3 region has 14 residues. V was shortened by 5 bases and J by 4 bases, with 12 bases between the two germline ends. CDR3: CATSGPLSSDTQYF. CDR3 sequence (DNA): TGTGCCACCAGTGGCCCCCTGAGCTCAGATACGCAGTATTTT.

For this clone: The same CDR3 also results from other DNA sequences found in this sample. J is TRBJ2-1 and V is TRBV6-6, with a possible D match to TRBD1 (6 bases). CDR3 length: 13 amino acids. V shed 0 bases and J shed 10 bases, with 10 bases lying between them. Germline loops: CDR1 MNHNY, CDR2 SVGAGI (reference sequence). As DNA, the CDR3 is TGTGCCAGCAGTTACTCCCAGGGGAGCGAGCAGTTCTTC. Its translation is CASSYSQGSEQFF.

The rearrangement uses TRBV10-3 and TRBJ1-6, with 7 bases matching TRBD1. The CDR3 spans 13 residues. Germline V CDR1 and CDR2: ENHRY, SYGVKD. The J segment lost 9 bases and the V segment lost 10 bases, leaving 9 bases of the junction unmatched. CDR3: CATRQGVGSPLHF. The DNA of the CDR3 is TGTGCCACCCGACAGGGTGTGGGTTCACCCCTCCACTTT.

The chain links TRBV7-9 to TRBJ2-7; 7 nucleotides align to TRBD1. The CDR3 length is 13 residues. The germline gives CDR1 SEHNR, CDR2 FQNEAQ (reference sequence). V lost 3 bases and J lost 5; bases outside the gene matches: 4. CDR3 in DNA: TGTGCCAGCAGCTTGCCAGGGGGAAACGAGCAGTACTTC. Amino acids: CASSLPGGNEQYF.

This clone has only one observation. The chain combines TRBV6-1 with TRBJ1-1; the D gene is possibly TRBD1 (5 bases). The CDR3 spans 14 residues. CDR1 is MNHNS, CDR2 SASEGT, per germline. V was cut by 0 bases and J by 6 bases, with 11 bases left in between. The CDR3 DNA is TGTGCCAGCAGTGAAGCGCCGGGACTCCCTGAAGCTTTCTTT. Its translation: CASSEAPGLPEAFF.

This sequence joins TRBV24-1 and TRBJ2-6, with 13 bases identical to TRBD2. The V gene's germline CDR1 is KGHDR and CDR2 SFDVKD. V gave up 4 bases and J gave up 1 base; unmatched junction bases: 6. CDR3 length: 19 amino acids. CDR3 sequence reads: CATSETGLAGDSGANVLTF. CDR3 in DNA: TGTGCCACCAGTGAAACCGGACTAGCGGGAGATTCTGGGGCCAACGTCCTGACTTTC.

J is TRBJ1-1 and V is TRBV6-5; D call uncertain. Trimming pared 3 bases from V and 0 bases from J, leaving 14 bases between. CDR1 is MNHEY, CDR2 SVGAGI, per germline. CDR3 size: 16 residues. The CDR3 nucleotides are TGTGCCAGCAGTTATTTGGAGGGAGCGATGAACACTGAAGCTTTCTTT. Its protein product is CASSYLEGAMNTEAFF.

The chain couples TRBV6-5 to TRBJ2-1, with D possibly matching TRBD1 (6 bases). Trimming stripped 7 bases from V and 5 bases from J, with 18 bases between. Germline CDR1 is MNHEY and CDR2 is SVGAGI. The CDR3 totals 15 residues. CDR3 sequence reads: CASTPRGYPNNEQFF. The CDR3 DNA reads as TGTGCCAGCACCCCCAGGGGCTATCCCAACAATGAGCAGTTCTTC.

The V and J genes are TRBV28 and TRBJ1-2; no reliable D call. Trimming stripped 5 bases from V and 3 bases from J, with 10 bases between. CDR1 and CDR2 from the germline V gene are MDHEN and SYDVKM. This CDR3 comprises 13 residues. This CDR3 reads CASSLGGHYGYTF. CDR3 nucleotide sequence: TGTGCCAGCAGTCTCGGTGGTCACTATGGCTACACCTTC.

CDR3 nucleotide sequence: TGTGCCTGGAGACTCGCTGGAAACACCATATATTTT. Translated: CAWRLAGNTIYF. This chain links TRBV30 with TRBJ1-3; D gene unclear. V shed 3 bases and J shed 2 bases, with 5 bases lying between them. CDR3 size: 12 residues. Germline CDR1 GTSNPN, CDR2 SVGIG (reference sequence). The full variable domain, in which reference TRBV30 and TRBJ1-3 provide the parts outside the CDR3, is SQTIHQWPATLVQPVGSPLSLECTVEGTSNPNLYWYRQAAGRGLQLLFYSVGIGQISSEVPQNLSASRPQDRQFILSSKKLLLSDSGFYLCAWRLAGNTIYFGEGSWLTVV.

The chain employs TRBV18 and TRBJ1-6, with TRBD1 identical over 12 bases. The CDR3 loop spans 20 amino acids. The V gene's germline CDR1 is KGHSH and CDR2 LQKENI. After removal of 4 bases from V and 0 bases from J, the junction contained 10 bases not matched to a gene. This CDR3 reads CASSHGTGGLLSSYNSPLHF. CDR3 coding DNA: TGTGCCAGCTCACACGGGACAGGGGGCCTCCTGAGCTCCTATAATTCACCCCTCCACTTT.

The rearrangement uses TRBV18 and TRBJ1-1; a possible D gene is TRBD1 (5 bases). With 2 bases removed from V and 5 bases from J, the gap between germline ends came to 15 bases. The CDR3 contains 15 residues. Germline V lookup: CDR1 KGHSH, CDR2 LQKENI. CDR3 nucleotide sequence: TGTGCCAGCTCACCAGATTTGGGGGGGTATACTGAAGCTTTCTTT. This gives the protein CASSPDLGGYTEAFF.

The gene calls are TRBV27 and TRBJ1-5; 8 positions agree with TRBD1. V shed 6 bases and J 8 bases; nucleotides not matched to a gene: 6. This CDR3 is 13 amino acids long. Germline CDR1 reads MNHEY; CDR2 reads SMNVEV (reference sequence). CDR3 region: CASRRTGREPQHF. DNA for the CDR3: TGTGCCAGCAGGAGGACAGGGCGGGAGCCCCAGCATTTT.

This clone has only one observation. The V and J genes are TRBV18 and TRBJ2-6; no firm D call. The CDR3 runs 15 residues. Germline CDR1 reads KGHSH; CDR2 reads LQKENI. V shed 2 bases and J shed 0 bases, with 5 bases lying between them. Here the CDR3 reads CASSPGVSGANVLTF. Here the CDR3 DNA reads TGTGCCAGCTCACCAGGAGTCTCTGGGGCCAACGTCCTGACTTTC.

This clone showed up just a few times. CDR3 residues: CASSPAGTYEQYF. CDR3 nucleotide sequence: TGTGCCAGCAGCCCCGCGGGAACCTACGAGCAGTACTTC. The chain joins TRBV7-7 to TRBJ2-7; a possible D gene is TRBD2 (6 bases). V lost 5 bases and J 2 bases, leaving 10 bases between the germline ends. The CDR3 totals 13 residues. Germline assignment: CDR1 SSHAT and CDR2 FNYEAQ (reference sequence).

This chain joins TRBV7-9 and TRBJ1-6; D gene ambiguous. Germline V gene lookup returns CDR1 SEHNR and CDR2 FQNEAQ (reference sequence). Between the trimmed V and J ends, which lost 0 bases and 8 bases, there was a span of 8 bases. There are 14 residues in the CDR3. As DNA, the CDR3 is TGTGCCAGCAGCTTAGCGCCCGGGGATTCACCCCTCCACTTT. It translates to CASSLAPGDSPLHF.

This chain joins TRBV4-2 and TRBJ2-1; D perhaps matches TRBD2 (6 bases). CDR3 length: 16 residues. V was cut by 0 bases and J by 2 bases, with 11 bases left in between. The germline V gene encodes CDR1 LGHNA and CDR2 YNFKEQ. CDR3 in DNA: TGTGCCAGCAGCCAAGAGGGGGGAAGAACCTACAATGAGCAGTTCTTC. This translates into CASSQEGGRTYNEQFF.

This chain uses TRBV6-5 with TRBJ2-1; TRBD2 might be the D (6 bases). Trimming cost V 7 bases and J 0 bases, with 13 bases left between them. Germline loops: CDR1 MNHEY, CDR2 SVGAGI. The CDR3 is 15 amino acids. DNA for the CDR3: TGTGCCAGCAAGAGGTTAGCGGTCTCCTACAATGAGCAGTTCTTC. Its protein is CASKRLAVSYNEQFF.

The chain recombines TRBV7-9 with TRBJ1-4; D uncertain. The CDR3 consists of 14 residues. V was pared by 5 bases and J by 7 bases, with 14 bases between. The V gene's germline CDR1 is SEHNR and CDR2 FQNEAQ (reference sequence). This CDR3 reads CASSRSVGGEKLFF. The CDR3, as DNA: TGTGCCAGCAGCCGGAGCGTGGGAGGTGAAAAACTGTTTTTT.

This clone was picked up a small number of times. The V call is TRBV18, the J call TRBJ1-1, with 9 bases fitting TRBD1. The germline V gene encodes CDR1 KGHSH and CDR2 LQKENI. V lost 6 bases to trimming and J lost 2 bases; unmatched junction nucleotides: 7. The CDR3 has 15 amino acids. Written as DNA, the CDR3 is TGTGCCAGCTCCCCGACAGGGGGAGTAAACACTGAAGCTTTCTTT. Translation gives CASSPTGGVNTEAFF.

This clone has more than one count but fewer than ten. The V and J genes are TRBV5-1 and TRBJ2-5; perhaps TRBD2 as D (6 bases). Germline assignment: CDR1 SGHRS and CDR2 YFSETQ. There are 17 residues in the CDR3. Trimming shortened V by 0 bases and J by 4 bases, and 19 bases separated the two germline ends. The CDR3 spells CASSLAQTGAGRETQYF. CDR3 sequence (DNA): TGCGCCAGCAGCTTGGCCCAGACCGGCGCCGGGAGAGAGACCCAGTACTTC.

The V and J genes are TRBV15 and TRBJ1-1, with 7 bases identical to TRBD1. This CDR3 region has 15 residues. Trimming at V came to 1 base and at J to 1 base, leaving 3 bases not matched to a gene. Germline lookup yields CDR1 LNHNV and CDR2 YYDKDF (reference sequence). CDR3 region: CATSRGGQKNTEAFF. The CDR3 DNA reads as TGTGCCACCAGCAGAGGGGGACAGAAGAACACTGAAGCTTTCTTT.

The V gene is TRBV12-3 or TRBV12-4, the J gene TRBJ1-5; D is perhaps TRBD1 (5 bases). With 8 bases removed from V and 4 bases from J, the gap between germline ends came to 12 bases. The CDR3 runs to 13 residues. CDR3 sequence (DNA): TGTGCCAGCGGCCAACAGGAGAATCAGCCCCAGCATTTT. Its translation is CASGQQENQPQHF.

The J gene is TRBJ2-3, the V gene TRBV19; the match to TRBD1 covers 9 bases. V was pared by 7 bases and J by 4 bases, with 12 bases of the junction left unmatched. The CDR3 is made up of 16 amino acids. Germline assignment: CDR1 LNHDA and CDR2 SQIVND (reference sequence). This CDR3 is CASKGEPGQGADTQYF. DNA for the CDR3: TGTGCCAGTAAGGGGGAACCGGGACAGGGTGCAGATACGCAGTATTTT.

The V call is TRBV6-2 or TRBV6-3, the J call TRBJ2-7; D gene ambiguous. Per germline, CDR1 MNHEY and CDR2 SVGEGT. The CDR3 is 15 amino acids. The germline V and J ends were trimmed by 0 bases and 3 bases, with 12 bases remaining between them. The DNA of the CDR3 is TGTGCCAGCAGTTACTCGAGTGAGGATTACTACGAGCAGTACTTC. Its translation: CASSYSSEDYYEQYF.

The gene calls are TRBV28 and TRBJ2-1; TRBD2 matches 9 bases. Germline V lookup: CDR1 MDHEN, CDR2 SYDVKM. The V segment lost 5 bases and the J segment 7 bases; nucleotides outside the gene matches: 9. This CDR3 region has 15 residues. The CDR3 is CASSQSTSGLNEQFF. The CDR3 DNA is TGTGCCAGCAGTCAAAGTACTAGCGGGCTAAATGAGCAGTTCTTC.

CDR3 in DNA: TGTGCCAGCAGCTTAGTACAGGGGTTCTCCTACGAGCAGTACTTC. Its protein is CASSLVQGFSYEQYF. This chain connects TRBV11-2 to TRBJ2-7, with 7 positions matching TRBD1. This CDR3 contains 15 residues. J gave up 0 bases and V 1 base, and 3 bases lay outside the gene matches. CDR1 and CDR2 from the germline V gene are SGHAT and FQNNGV.